This T cell receptor (beta chain) was found in a study of T cell responses to AZD1222 COVID-19 vaccine. This CDR3 has 12 amino acids. Trimming cost V 8 bases and J 4 bases; bases outside gene matches: 4. The V gene's germline CDR1 is SEHNR and CDR2 FQNEAQ (reference sequence). Whole-study results and caveats: After the peak T cell response, and only then, were repertoires sampled. Baseline antibody screening turned up just a handful of seropositive AZD1222 recipients. Unmutated regions of variants are reportedly targeted by nearly half of spike-specific TCRs.

The table came from immunoSEQ multiplex PCR; TCRdb's copy has only in-frame clones and leaves some out. Seen here are over 120,000 clones, 80% to 95% observed once, and the top ten hold around 3.8%. Turning to this clone: What it binds is unknown.

This chain uses TRBV7-9 with TRBJ2-7, with 8 bases aligning to TRBD2. The source was peripheral blood, collected on day 0 of AZD1222 vaccination. The source is an adult in good health. CDR3 in amino acids: CASPEREYEQYF. The CDR3 coding sequence is TGTGCCAGCCCAGAGCGGGAGTACGAGCAGTACTTC. Variable domain in full (rest from reference TRBV7-9 and TRBJ2-7): DTGVSQNPRHKITKRGQNVTFRCDPISEHNRLYWYRQTLGQGPEFLTYFQNEAQLEKSRLLSDRFSAERPKGSFSTLEIQRTEQGDSAMYLCASPEREYEQYFGPGTRLTVT.